The clone carrying this T cell receptor beta chain was seen once. Its antigen is unidentified. This sample is drawn from a study of shared clonotypes between healthy human individuals. Overall study results and limits: Clonotype sharing among donors was expected to depend on sequencing depth. Genetic and exposure-history diversity was limited by the small donor number.

Authors' data handling: Without quality scores, immunoSEQ junctional reads could not be filtered like full-length reads. Sequenced by immunoSEQ multiplex PCR; TCRdb stores in-frame clones only, minus some. The V and J calls and clone size were taken over from that table, and D and trimming were inferred from the DNA. Of millions of clones listed, under 95% are singletons. CD45RO-negative CD8 cells positively selected for CCR7 made up the naive population, which excluded terminally differentiated effector memory CD45RA+ cells. Adults of Caucasian background living in Nashville, Tennessee made up all donors. Germline V gives CDR1 SGHDT, CDR2 YYEEEE. This CDR3 is built from 19 residues. Trimming left V 0 bases short and J 0 bases short, with 19 bases between.

The receptor was isolated from a man between 18 and 29 years old in good health. Some clones in this sample may be carry-over from other donors' samples. Source material: naive CD8+ T cells from PBMCs. The V call is TRBV5-6, the J call TRBJ1-3; D may be TRBD1 (5 bases). In DNA form, the CDR3 reads TGTGCCAGCAGCTTGGTGAGAGCTTTGGGGGGAACCTCTGGAAACACCATATATTTT. This gives the protein CASSLVRALGGTSGNTIYF.